Below, 29 T cell receptor beta chains from the same sample are listed, as sequenced in a study of blood T cell repertoires in COVID-19. Libraries were prepared by immunoSEQ multiplex PCR; TCRdb keeps only in-frame clonotypes and omits some of them. The table records approximately 60,000 clones, about four fifths of them present only once. Sequenced material: peripheral blood. Receptors originate from a woman aged 80 or over with acute or convalescent COVID-19.

V usage is TRBV5-1 and J usage is TRBJ2-6, with a tentative D call TRBD1 (7 bases). Germline CDR1 reads SGHRS; CDR2 reads YFSETQ. CDR3 size: 18 residues. V lost 0 bases and J 0 bases, leaving 13 bases between the germline ends. The CDR3 sequence: CASSLGAGGNSGANVLTF. The CDR3 region has the DNA TGCGCCAGCAGCTTGGGCGCAGGGGGGAACTCTGGGGCCAACGTCCTGACTTTC.

V is TRBV5-1 and J is TRBJ1-4, with D possibly being TRBD1 (5 bases). Per germline, CDR1 SGHRS and CDR2 YFSETQ. This CDR3 contains 14 residues. The ends were cut back, 4 bases at V and 4 bases at J, with 11 bases in the middle. The chain's CDR3 is CASSQGGVNEKLFF. DNA of the CDR3: TGCGCCAGCAGCCAGGGAGGGGTTAATGAAAAACTGTTTTTT.

V gene TRBV19 combines with J gene TRBJ1-3; 12 nucleotides line up with TRBD1. In germline, CDR1 is LNHDA, CDR2 SQIVND (reference sequence). The CDR3 is 16 amino acids. With 3 bases clipped from V and 2 bases from J, the junction kept 2 bases outside the gene matches. In nucleotides, the CDR3 is TGTGCCAGTAGTATCGGGACAGGGGGCGCTGGAAACACCATATATTTT. It encodes CASSIGTGGAGNTIYF.

This chain joins TRBV7-8 and TRBJ1-5, with a tentative D call TRBD1 (5 bases). V lost 2 bases, J lost 0 bases, and 17 bases lay in between. CDR1 is SGHVS and CDR2 is FQNEAQ in the germline V gene. The CDR3 totals 18 residues. The CDR3 DNA reads as TGTGCCAGCAGCTTATTGAGACCTAGGGGCGGTAGCAATCAGCCCCAGCATTTT. Translated, it gives CASSLLRPRGGSNQPQHF.

This sequence joins TRBV4-2 and TRBJ2-1, with 7 nucleotides matching TRBD2. CDR1 LGHNA and CDR2 YNFKEQ come from the germline V gene. The CDR3 extends over 14 amino acids. After removal of 7 bases from V and 5 bases from J, the junction contained 8 bases not matched to a gene. CDR3 coding DNA: TGTGCCAGCACCATGACTAGCTATAACAATGAGCAGTTCTTC. This codes for CASTMTSYNNEQFF.

The chain has TRBV6-1 and TRBJ2-6; a weak D match, TRBD2 (5 bases). Germline-derived CDR1 and CDR2 are MNHNS and SASEGT. V lost 1 base, J lost 3 bases, and 13 bases lay in between. This CDR3 has 17 residues. The CDR3 nucleotides are TGTGCCAGCAGTGAAGGGGTAGGAGGTAGTGGGGCCAACGTCCTGACTTTC. Its translation: CASSEGVGGSGANVLTF.

This chain joins TRBV5-6 and TRBJ2-5; tentative D call: TRBD1 (5 bases). With 3 bases removed from V and 4 bases from J, the gap between germline ends came to 13 bases. Germline V lookup: CDR1 SGHDT, CDR2 YYEEEE. This CDR3 spans 14 amino acids. In DNA, the CDR3 is TGTGCCAGCAGCTCAGACAGCACCCCAGAGACCCAGTACTTC. As protein: CASSSDSTPETQYF.

The CDR3 DNA follows: TGTGCCAGCAGTAAGGGACTAGCGGGAGGGCCCAATGAGCAGTTCTTC. Its translation: CASSKGLAGGPNEQFF. The rearrangement uses TRBV2 and TRBJ2-1; 16 bases map to TRBD2. The CDR3 loop spans 16 amino acids. Unmatched junction bases numbered 4, after V lost 5 bases and J lost 6 bases. CDR1 SNHLY and CDR2 FYNNEI come from the germline V gene.

This clone has more than one count but fewer than ten. The V gene is TRBV19, the J gene TRBJ1-2, with 9 nucleotides matching TRBD1. V gave up 6 bases and J gave up 4 bases; unmatched junction bases: 6. Germline CDR1 LNHDA, CDR2 SQIVND (reference sequence). The CDR3 is 14 amino acids. CDR3 sequence reads: CASSTGTGSYGYTF. The CDR3 DNA follows: TGTGCCAGTAGCACGGGGACAGGGAGCTATGGCTACACCTTC.

The chain has TRBV24-1 and TRBJ2-7; tentatively, D is TRBD1 (6 bases). Germline V CDR1 and CDR2: KGHDR, SFDVKD. The V and J ends lost 6 bases and 3 bases respectively, with 11 bases between them. CDR3 length: 13 amino acids. The CDR3 bases are TGTGCCACCAGTCGGGGACAATACTACGAGCAGTACTTC. Its protein is CATSRGQYYEQYF.

V is TRBV5-1 and J is TRBJ1-1; tentatively, D is TRBD1 (6 bases). The CDR3 covers 14 residues. V lost 2 bases to trimming and J lost 4 bases, with 12 bases between them. CDR1 and CDR2 from the germline V gene are SGHRS and YFSETQ. The CDR3 here is CASSLGLGATEAFF. CDR3 nucleotides: TGCGCCAGCAGCTTAGGTCTGGGGGCCACTGAAGCTTTCTTT.

The chain couples TRBV5-8 to TRBJ2-3; TRBD2 agrees at 9 bases. J gave up 4 bases and V 4 bases, and 13 bases lay outside the gene matches. The CDR3 contains 17 residues. The germline gives CDR1 SGHTS, CDR2 YDEGEE. CDR3 region: CASSPKVSGRGSDTQYF. CDR3 in DNA: TGTGCCAGCAGCCCCAAGGTTAGCGGGAGAGGATCAGATACGCAGTATTTT.

V is TRBV2 and J is TRBJ2-3; 8 bases are a match to TRBD2. CDR3 length: 15 amino acids. CDR1 is SNHLY and CDR2 is FYNNEI in the germline V gene. Trimming at V came to 3 bases and at J to 2 bases, leaving 4 bases not matched to a gene. CDR3 nucleotides: TGTGCCAGCAGTGACCGGGGGGGCCACACAGATACGCAGTATTTT. This encodes CASSDRGGHTDTQYF.

V gene TRBV7-6 combines with J gene TRBJ1-4, with D unclear. The CDR3 has 12 residues. V lost 2 bases and J 10 bases, leaving 8 bases between the germline ends. Germline values: CDR1 SGHVS, CDR2 FNYEAQ. The CDR3 region is CASSLSGGKLFF. DNA for the CDR3: TGTGCCAGCAGCTTATCTGGCGGAAAACTGTTTTTT.

J is TRBJ2-5 and V is TRBV19, with 12 bases identical to TRBD1. The CDR3 loop spans 18 amino acids. Germline CDR1 is LNHDA and CDR2 is SQIVND (reference sequence). The ends lost 4 bases at V and 6 bases at J; junction bases unmatched: 15. This chain's CDR3 is CASSKPSGGTGGAKTQYF. The CDR3, as DNA: TGTGCCAGTAGTAAACCCTCGGGCGGGACAGGGGGCGCGAAGACCCAGTACTTC.

This clone was detected only once. The rearrangement joins TRBV2 to TRBJ2-1, with 15 bases fitting TRBD2. CDR1 is SNHLY and CDR2 is FYNNEI in the germline V gene. CDR3 length equals 20 residues. V lost 5 bases to trimming and J lost 0 bases; unmatched junction nucleotides: 11. The CDR3 region is CASSTRTSGGAVRSYNEQFF. The CDR3, as DNA: TGTGCCAGCAGTACCCGGACTAGCGGGGGGGCCGTGCGCTCCTACAATGAGCAGTTCTTC.

In this sample, this clone turned up once. The gene calls are TRBV18 and TRBJ2-7; no clear D gene. With 2 bases removed from V and 4 bases from J, the gap between germline ends came to 6 bases. Germline V gives CDR1 KGHSH, CDR2 LQKENI. CDR3 size: 12 residues. This CDR3 reads CASSPEQYEQYF. Here the CDR3 DNA reads TGTGCCAGCTCACCAGAGCAATACGAGCAGTACTTC.

The rearrangement links TRBV27 to TRBJ1-5, with 10 bases matching TRBD1. V gave up 6 bases and J gave up 5 bases; unmatched junction bases: 7. There are 15 residues in the CDR3. Per germline, CDR1 MNHEY and CDR2 SMNVEV (reference sequence). Written as DNA, the CDR3 is TGTGCCAGCAGCCGACGGACAGGGGGAGATCAGCCCCAGCATTTT. This translates into CASSRRTGGDQPQHF.

The chain is built from TRBV5-5 and TRBJ1-5; no definite D call. The ends were cut back, 0 bases at V and 6 bases at J, with 7 bases in the middle. The V gene's germline CDR1 is SGHKS and CDR2 YYEKEE (reference sequence). The CDR3 has 13 residues. The CDR3 is CASSLVFGQPQHF. For the CDR3, the DNA is TGTGCCAGCAGCTTGGTTTTCGGTCAGCCCCAGCATTTT.

The V gene is TRBV5-4, the J gene TRBJ2-7, with D possibly TRBD2 on 5 matching bases. The CDR3 totals 12 residues. In germline, CDR1 is SGHNT, CDR2 YYREEE (reference sequence). The V gene lost 2 bases and the J gene lost 2 bases, with 5 bases spanning the gap. The CDR3 here is CASSFGTYEQYF. The CDR3 DNA reads as TGTGCCAGCAGCTTCGGGACCTACGAGCAGTACTTC.

In its sample, this clone was seen a few times. The chain recombines TRBV19 with TRBJ1-6; no reliable D call. This CDR3 has 11 residues. The germline CDR1 and CDR2 sequences are LNHDA and SQIVND (reference sequence). V shed 6 bases and J shed 7 bases, with 4 bases lying between them. CDR3 bases: TGTGCCAGTAGCCAAAATTCACCCCTCCACTTT. This sequence encodes CASSQNSPLHF.

The CDR3 reads CASSESYRGEKLFF. The CDR3 bases are TGCGCCAGCAGTGAGTCTTATCGGGGTGAAAAACTGTTTTTT. The chain employs TRBV10-2 and TRBJ1-4; unclear D gene. The germline V gene has CDR1 WSHSY and CDR2 SAAADI. The CDR3 contains 14 residues. V was shortened by 0 bases and J by 7 bases, with 9 bases between the two germline ends.

The chain combines TRBV19 with TRBJ1-1, with D tentatively TRBD1 (5 bases). Per the germline V gene, CDR1 is LNHDA and CDR2 is SQIVND (reference sequence). The CDR3 is 14 amino acids. Trimming stripped 8 bases from V and 1 base from J, with 14 bases between. CDR3 DNA: TGTGCCAGTTTAGGGCGCGGACAGAACACTGAAGCTTTCTTT. This codes for CASLGRGQNTEAFF.

This chain joins TRBV6-5 and TRBJ1-2; D may be TRBD1 (6 bases). The CDR3 length is 15 residues. Germline CDR1 MNHEY, CDR2 SVGAGI. The V end was cut by 6 bases, the J end by 0 bases, with 14 bases between. CDR3 sequence (DNA): TGTGCCAGCAGGACGACAGGACCAGCTAACTATGGCTACACCTTC. This gives the protein CASRTTGPANYGYTF.

The chain has TRBV7-9 and TRBJ2-3; D might be TRBD1 (7 bases). Trimming pared 5 bases from V and 2 bases from J, leaving 17 bases between. The germline gives CDR1 SEHNR, CDR2 FQNEAQ (reference sequence). CDR3 length: 16 residues. Here the CDR3 DNA reads TGTGCCAGCAGCCCCAGGCGGGACAGACCCACAGATACGCAGTATTTT. Translating gives CASSPRRDRPTDTQYF.

This CDR3 reads CASSFSNSPLHF. CDR3 bases: TGTGCCAGCAGTTTCAGTAATTCACCCCTCCACTTT. This chain uses TRBV27 with TRBJ1-6; D is unclear. V lost 3 bases and J 6 bases, leaving 3 bases between the germline ends. The germline gives CDR1 MNHEY, CDR2 SMNVEV (reference sequence). The CDR3 runs to 12 residues.

The rearrangement links TRBV5-6 to TRBJ2-1; 9 nucleotides line up with TRBD1. The V and J ends lost 4 bases and 6 bases, in that order; junction bases with no gene match: 8. The V gene's germline CDR1 is SGHDT and CDR2 YYEEEE. This CDR3 comprises 15 residues. CDR3 loop: CASSPRDRDSNEQFF. The CDR3 DNA reads TGTGCCAGCAGCCCCAGGGACAGGGACTCCAATGAGCAGTTCTTC.

The chain is built from TRBV2 and TRBJ2-3; D perhaps matches TRBD1 (6 bases). V lost 2 bases and J lost 5, with 17 bases in between. Germline loops: CDR1 SNHLY, CDR2 FYNNEI. The CDR3 totals 16 residues. CDR3 coding DNA: TGTGCCAGCAGTGAATTGTACAGGGTTGGTAGAGATACGCAGTATTTT. This gives the protein CASSELYRVGRDTQYF.

This clone was recorded a few times. CDR3 amino acids: CASLTGPPVDTEAFF. The CDR3 coding sequence is TGTGCCAGCCTTACAGGCCCCCCGGTGGACACTGAAGCTTTCTTT. This sequence joins TRBV28 and TRBJ1-1; tentatively, D is TRBD1 (5 bases). This CDR3 comprises 15 residues. The V and J ends lost 8 bases and 3 bases respectively, with 19 bases between them. The germline V gene encodes CDR1 MDHEN and CDR2 SYDVKM.